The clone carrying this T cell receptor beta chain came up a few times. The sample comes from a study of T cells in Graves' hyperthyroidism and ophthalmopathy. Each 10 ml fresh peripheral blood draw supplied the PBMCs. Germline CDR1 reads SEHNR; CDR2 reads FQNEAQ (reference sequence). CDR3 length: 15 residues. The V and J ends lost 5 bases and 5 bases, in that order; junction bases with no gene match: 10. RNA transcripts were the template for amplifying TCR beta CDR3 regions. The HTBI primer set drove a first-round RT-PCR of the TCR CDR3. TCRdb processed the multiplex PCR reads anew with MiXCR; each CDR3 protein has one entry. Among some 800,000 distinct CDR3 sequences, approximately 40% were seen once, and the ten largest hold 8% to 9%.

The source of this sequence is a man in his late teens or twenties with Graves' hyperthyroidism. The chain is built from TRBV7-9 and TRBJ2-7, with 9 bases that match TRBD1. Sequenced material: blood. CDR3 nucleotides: TGTGCCAGCAGCCTCCGGGACAGGGCGCCTGACGAGCAGTACTTC. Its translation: CASSLRDRAPDEQYF.